Listed below are T cell receptor beta chains from one sample, sequenced in a study of beta chain features in type 1 diabetes. Method: immunoSEQ multiplex PCR; TCRdb's copy keeps in-frame clones and lacks some. The data contain 40,000 to 65,000 clones, about 64% of them singletons. Source material: stem cell memory CD4+ T cells from blood. The receptor set was obtained from a woman in her 30s with type 1 diabetes. Each CDR3 is given with its conserved first and last residue. A D gene is named only where the DNA matches it firmly. Clone size, where shown, is once, few, many, or a class for clones that have expanded.

TRBJ2-7 | TRBD2 | TRBV30 | few | CAWDNSGTSEQYF | TGTGCCTGGGACAATAGCGGGACAAGCGAGCAGTACTTC
TRBJ2-3 | TRBD2 | TRBV28 | NA | CASSFPFSGRPTDTQYF | TGTGCCAGCAGTTTCCCCTTTAGCGGGAGGCCCACAGATACGCAGTATTTT
TRBJ1-4 | NA | TRBV18 | NA | CASSPPSTGDEKLFF | TGTGCCAGCTCACCCCCCTCCACGGGTGATGAAAAACTGTTTTTT
TRBJ2-7 | NA | TRBV4-2 | NA | CASSQGSGSYEQYF | TGTGCCAGCAGCCAAGGCAGCGGGTCCTACGAGCAGTACTTC
TRBJ2-3 | NA | TRBV7-6 | NA | CASSLGGATDTQYF | TGTGCCAGCAGCTTAGGAGGAGCCACAGATACGCAGTATTTT
TRBJ2-2 | NA | TRBV7-8 | NA | CASSLRRDTGELFF | TGTGCCAGCAGCTTGCGACGGGACACCGGGGAGCTGTTTTTT
TRBJ2-2 | NA | TRBV28 | few | CASSPVTGAGELFF | TGTGCCAGCAGCCCAGTTACCGGGGCCGGGGAGCTGTTTTTT
TRBJ2-3 | NA | TRBV18 | NA | CASSPSRSGDTQYF | TGTGCCAGCTCACCATCTCGATCCGGGGATACGCAGTATTTT
TRBJ2-7 | NA | TRBV13 | NA | CASSFLGSSNYEQYF | TGTGCCAGCAGCTTCCTCGGGAGTTCAAACTACGAGCAGTACTTC
TRBJ1-2 | TRBD1 | TRBV6-6 | few | CASSYGTGAYTF | TGTGCCAGCAGTTACGGGACAGGGGCTTACACCTTC
TRBJ2-7 | NA | TRBV18 | few | CASSPGYEQYF | TGTGCCAGCTCACCCGGGTACGAGCAGTACTTC
TRBJ2-7 | TRBD1 | TRBV4-2 | NA | CASSQLRQGIYEQYF | TGTGCCAGCAGCCAACTCAGACAGGGGATCTACGAGCAGTACTTC
TRBJ2-7 | TRBD2 | TRBV30 | NA | CAWSKIRTSGRAYEQYF | TGTGCCTGGAGTAAAATTAGGACTAGCGGGAGAGCCTACGAGCAGTACTTC
TRBJ1-1 | NA | TRBV6-6 | NA | CAGQQELDTEAFF | TGTGCCGGACAACAGGAGCTTGACACTGAAGCTTTCTTT
TRBJ1-1 | NA | TRBV15 | NA | CATTNAAGPNTEAFF | TGTGCCACCACCAACGCCGCAGGTCCTAACACTGAAGCTTTCTTT
TRBJ1-1 | NA | TRBV6-5 | NA | CASSPLLGNTEAFF | TGTGCCAGCAGTCCACTATTGGGGAACACTGAAGCTTTCTTT
TRBJ2-7 | TRBD1 | TRBV15 | NA | CATSKSRGRGWNEQYF | TGTGCCACCAGCAAGTCCAGGGGGCGCGGGTGGAACGAGCAGTACTTC
TRBJ2-1 | NA | TRBV11-2 | NA | CASSLNRDYNEQFF | TGTGCCAGCAGCTTGAACAGGGACTACAATGAGCAGTTCTTC
TRBJ2-7 | TRBD2 | TRBV4-2 | NA | CASSQEGTRGYEQYF | TGTGCCAGCAGCCAAGAGGGGACTAGGGGCTACGAGCAGTACTTC
TRBJ2-7 | TRBD2 | TRBV19 | NA | CASSSTPGLAVPYEQYF | TGTGCCAGTAGTAGCACCCCGGGACTAGCGGTCCCCTACGAGCAGTACTTC
TRBJ1-3 | NA | TRBV5-1 | NA | CASSRGEHSGNTIYF | TGCGCCAGCAGCCGGGGTGAGCACTCTGGAAACACCATATATTTT
TRBJ1-1 | NA | TRBV7-8 | NA | CASSYTLNTEAFF | TGTGCCAGCAGCTATACTTTGAACACTGAAGCTTTCTTT
TRBJ2-7 | NA | TRBV2 | NA | CASRRATREQYF | TGTGCCAGCAGGAGGGCTACTAGGGAGCAGTACTTC
TRBJ2-1 | TRBD2 | TRBV5-1 | NA | CASSRTAGEYNEQFF | TGCGCCAGCAGCCGGACAGCGGGAGAGTACAATGAGCAGTTCTTC
TRBJ2-7 | NA | TRBV19 | NA | CASSNRDWGYEQYF | TGTGCCAGTAGTAACCGGGACTGGGGCTACGAGCAGTACTTC
TRBJ2-5 | TRBD2 | TRBV9 | NA | CASSVRDYGGETQYF | TGTGCCAGCAGCGTCCGAGACTACGGGGGGGAGACCCAGTACTTC
TRBJ1-5 | NA | TRBV19 | few | CATGTYNQPQHF | TGTGCCACCGGGACATACAATCAGCCCCAGCATTTT
TRBJ2-1 | TRBD2 | TRBV9 | NA | CASSVRGLAGEGEQFF | TGTGCCAGCAGCGTAAGGGGACTAGCGGGAGAGGGTGAGCAGTTCTTC
TRBJ2-1 | NA | TRBV7-9 | few | CASSSGSYNEQFF | TGTGCCAGCAGCTCAGGGTCGTACAATGAGCAGTTCTTC
TRBJ2-2 | NA | TRBV19 | NA | CASSRGQNTGELFF | TGTGCCAGTAGTAGGGGACAGAACACCGGGGAGCTGTTTTTT
TRBJ2-3 | TRBD2 | TRBV28 | NA | CASSLGGRKLTDTQYF | TGTGCCAGCAGTTTGGGCGGGAGGAAGTTGACAGATACGCAGTATTTT
TRBJ2-1 | NA | TRBV21-1 | NA | CASSKGPYGGRGPYNEQFF | TGTGCCAGCAGCAAAGGGCCTTATGGCGGGAGAGGGCCCTACAATGAGCAGTTCTTC
TRBJ2-7 | TRBD2 | TRBV5-1 | NA | CASSLTSGTYEQYF | TGCGCCAGCAGCTTGACTAGCGGGACCTACGAGCAGTACTTC
TRBJ2-4 | NA | TRBV7-9 | few | CASSLANGGVAKNIQYF | TGTGCCAGCAGCTTAGCCAACGGGGGAGTTGCCAAAAACATTCAGTACTTC
TRBJ1-1 | NA | TRBV5-1 | NA | CASSGGTTAQNTEAFF | TGCGCCAGCAGCGGGGGGACGACAGCGCAGAACACTGAAGCTTTCTTT
TRBJ2-2 | TRBD1 | TRBV11-1 | NA | CASSVGTGYTGELFF | TGTGCCAGCAGCGTCGGGACAGGGTACACCGGGGAGCTGTTTTTT
TRBJ2-5 | TRBD1 | TRBV6-6 | NA | CASSKTGTGGETQYF | TGTGCCAGCAGTAAAACCGGGACAGGGGGAGAGACCCAGTACTTC
TRBJ1-1 | NA | TRBV7-9 | NA | CASSLVQGRAFF | TGTGCCAGCAGCTTAGTTCAGGGCCGGGCTTTCTTT
TRBJ1-5 | NA | TRBV30 | few | CAWSVSEAQHF | TGTGCCTGGAGTGTAAGCGAGGCCCAGCATTTT
TRBJ2-1 | NA | TRBV7-8 | NA | CASCTGSYNEQFF | TGTGCCTCCTGTACAGGGTCCTACAATGAGCAGTTCTTC
TRBJ2-1 | NA | TRBV7-3 | NA | CASSLTSTVNEQFF | TGTGCCAGCAGCTTAACCTCCACAGTCAATGAGCAGTTCTTC
TRBJ2-3 | NA | TRBV30 | few | CAWSVPNHTQYF | TGTGCCTGGAGTGTCCCCAATCATACGCAGTATTTT
TRBJ1-1 | NA | TRBV10-3 | NA | CAISESPSGTEAFF | TGTGCCATCAGTGAGTCTCCCTCGGGAACTGAAGCTTTCTTT